Each of the 23 T cell receptor beta chains below was sequenced from the same sample in a study of identical twins. TCRdb passed the 5' RACE reads through MiXCR, listing each CDR3 protein once. The sample carries fewer than 900,000 distinct CDR3 sequences, 15% to 20% recorded once. This sample also belongs to another study, concerning T cells expressing NK-cell markers.

Sequencing was performed on PBMCs. All receptors come from a woman younger than 35 in good health.

The chain links TRBV5-1 to TRBJ2-7, with D possibly matching TRBD2 (5 bases). Germline-derived CDR1 and CDR2 are SGHRS and YFSETQ. CDR3 length equals 15 residues. V dropped 0 bases and J dropped 7 bases, with 17 bases sitting between them. DNA of the CDR3: TGCGCCAGCAGCTTGGACCGGGCGGGCGTGAGGGAGCAGTACTTC. Encoded protein: CASSLDRAGVREQYF.

The chain employs TRBV5-8 and TRBJ2-1; 8 bases are shared with TRBD2. The V gene's germline CDR1 is SGHTS and CDR2 YDEGEE. V shed 2 bases, J shed 3 bases, and the junction held 4 bases outside the gene matches. The CDR3 sequence is 15 residues long. The CDR3 DNA reads as TGTGCCAGCAGCTTTGGGGGACTAGTCTACAATGAGCAGTTCTTC. This gives the protein CASSFGGLVYNEQFF.

This clonotype has more than one count but fewer than ten. The chain employs TRBV18 and TRBJ2-2; perhaps TRBD1 as D (6 bases). V was pared by 6 bases and J by 7 bases, with 12 bases between. The CDR3 runs 13 residues. CDR1 is KGHSH and CDR2 is LQKENI in the germline V gene. The CDR3, as DNA: TGTGCCAGCTCCAGACAGGCGGGCGGGGAGCTGTTTTTT. Encoded protein: CASSRQAGGELFF.

This clonotype was recorded a few times. The CDR3 sequence: CASSSRSGRFYEQYF. The CDR3 nucleotides read TGTGCCAGCAGCTCCCGCAGTGGGCGGTTCTACGAGCAGTACTTC. The chain recombines TRBV9 with TRBJ2-7, with D hard to call. CDR1 is SGDLS, CDR2 YYNGEE, per germline. The CDR3 length is 15 residues. Between the trimmed V and J ends, which lost 4 bases and 3 bases, there was a span of 17 bases.

This clonotype has more than one count but fewer than ten. The V call is TRBV5-6, the J call TRBJ2-1; no clear D. CDR1 and CDR2 from the germline V gene are SGHDT and YYEEEE. The V end was cut by 4 bases, the J end by 6 bases, with 11 bases between. This CDR3 contains 13 residues. The CDR3 coding sequence is TGTGCCAGCAGCCTCGCGGACGGCAATGAGCAGTTCTTC. As protein: CASSLADGNEQFF.

This clonotype occurred a few times. V usage is TRBV10-3 and J usage is TRBJ2-1; 13 nucleotides line up with TRBD2. This CDR3 region has 15 residues. Germline CDR1 is ENHRY and CDR2 is SYGVKD. V shed 6 bases and J 8 bases; nucleotides not matched to a gene: 7. CDR3 bases: TGTGCCATCAGCCCGGGACTAGCGGGATCAGATGAGCAGTTCTTC. Translation gives CAISPGLAGSDEQFF.

The chain recombines TRBV5-1 with TRBJ1-1, with TRBD1 as a possible D gene (5 bases). Looked up from germline, CDR1 is SGHRS and CDR2 is YFSETQ. The CDR3 extends over 13 amino acids. V lost 5 bases to trimming and J lost 1 base, with 9 bases between them. Here the CDR3 DNA reads TGCGCCAGCAGGCAGGGAAGGAACACTGAAGCTTTCTTT. Residues: CASRQGRNTEAFF.

The chain joins TRBV20-1 to TRBJ2-7; D may match TRBD1 or TRBD2 (5 bases each). V lost 5 bases and J 2 bases, leaving 7 bases between the germline ends. CDR1 and CDR2 from the germline V gene are DFQATT and SNEGSKA (reference sequence). The CDR3 length is 11 residues. CDR3 loop: CSAWDAYEQYF. CDR3 coding DNA: TGCAGTGCTTGGGACGCCTACGAGCAGTACTTC.

This clonotype turned up a few times. The V gene is TRBV6-2 or TRBV6-3, the J gene TRBJ2-7; unclear D gene. V was shortened by 6 bases and J by 6 bases, with 24 bases between the two germline ends. This CDR3 spans 16 amino acids. Looked up from germline, CDR1 is MNHEY and CDR2 is SVGEGT. As DNA, the CDR3 is TGTGCCAGCAGCAGAATTCGACTGGGTCGGGTGAGCGAGCAGTACTTC. It translates to CASSRIRLGRVSEQYF.

This clonotype has a handful of counts. The chain recombines TRBV7-2 with TRBJ2-5; D call uncertain. Trimming removed 5 bases at V and 4 bases at J, with 14 bases between. Germline V lookup: CDR1 SGHTA, CDR2 FQGNSA. The CDR3 extends over 14 amino acids. The DNA of the CDR3 is TGTGCCAGCAGCCCCTCTCGAGTGGGAGAGACCCAGTACTTC. Its protein product is CASSPSRVGETQYF. The whole variable domain, remainder taken from reference TRBV7-2 and TRBJ2-5, is GAGVSQSPSNKVTEKGKDVELRCDPISGHTALYWYRQSLGQGLEFLIYFQGNSAPDKSGLPSDRFSAERTGGSVSTLTIQRTQQEDSAVYLCASSPSRVGETQYFGPGTRLLVL.

The chain carries TRBV7-9 and TRBJ2-7; TRBD2 aligns across 8 bases. The CDR3 contains 16 residues. Per the germline V gene, CDR1 is SEHNR and CDR2 is FQNEAQ (reference sequence). The trim removed 1 base at V and 1 base at J, leaving 6 bases unmatched. CDR3 sequence reads: CASSLVGGRLSYEQYF. The CDR3 nucleotides are TGTGCCAGCAGCTTAGTGGGCGGGAGGCTATCCTACGAGCAGTACTTC.

The table lists this clonotype with a few counts. The V and J genes are TRBV9 and TRBJ2-3; D remains ambiguous. The V and J ends lost 3 bases and 1 base respectively, with 6 bases between them. The CDR3 has 13 residues. Per germline, CDR1 SGDLS and CDR2 YYNGEE. The chain's CDR3 is CASSGQRTDTQYF. The CDR3 DNA reads TGTGCCAGCAGCGGTCAACGCACAGATACGCAGTATTTT.

This clonotype has more than one count but fewer than ten. This sequence joins TRBV18 and TRBJ2-1; tentatively, D is TRBD1 (5 bases). Trimming stripped 3 bases from V and 0 bases from J, with 12 bases between. The germline CDR1 and CDR2 sequences are KGHSH and LQKENI. The CDR3 spans 16 residues. The CDR3: CASSPRQSHSYNEQFF. CDR3 coding DNA: TGTGCCAGCTCACCTAGACAGAGCCACTCCTACAATGAGCAGTTCTTC.

The V gene is TRBV20-1, the J gene TRBJ1-2, with 7 positions matching TRBD1. Germline CDR1 reads DFQATT; CDR2 reads SNEGSKA (reference sequence). The CDR3 extends over 13 amino acids. Trimming at V came to 5 bases and at J to 5 bases, leaving 8 bases not matched to a gene. CDR3 region: CSAAWDRGYGYTF. CDR3 nucleotide sequence: TGCAGTGCTGCTTGGGACAGAGGGTATGGCTACACCTTC.

The V gene is TRBV7-3, the J gene TRBJ2-2; weak D call: TRBD1 (5 bases). Trimming cost V 5 bases and J 5 bases, with 12 bases left between them. Looked up from germline, CDR1 is SGHTA and CDR2 is FQGTGA. The CDR3 has 14 residues. The CDR3 DNA sequence: TGTGCCAGCAGCGTACCAGGGTTTACCGGGGAGCTGTTTTTT. Translated: CASSVPGFTGELFF.

The rearrangement uses TRBV20-1 and TRBJ2-3; D remains unclear. Trimming removed 6 bases at V and 4 bases at J, with 23 bases between. The CDR3 covers 16 residues. Germline CDR1 and CDR2: DFQATT and SNEGSKA (reference sequence). CDR3 DNA: TGCAGTGCAGTTCTTCCCCGGGCCCTCCAATCAGATACGCAGTATTTT. It codes for CSAVLPRALQSDTQYF.

This chain's CDR3 is CSASLAQSSYNEQFF. The CDR3 nucleotides are TGCAGTGCTAGTTTAGCGCAAAGCTCCTACAATGAGCAGTTCTTC. The chain recombines TRBV20-1 with TRBJ2-1, with D possibly TRBD2 on 5 matching bases. Germline CDR1 DFQATT, CDR2 SNEGSKA (reference sequence). The CDR3 covers 15 residues. The germline V and J ends were trimmed by 3 bases and 0 bases, with 12 bases remaining between them.

The chain recombines TRBV29-1 with TRBJ2-1; D unclear. In germline, CDR1 is SQVTM, CDR2 ANQGSEA. The CDR3 has 14 residues. V lost 5 bases, J lost 0 bases, and 11 bases lay in between. The CDR3 nucleotides read TGCAGCGTTAAAACAGCTCTCTCCTACAATGAGCAGTTCTTC. Encoded protein: CSVKTALSYNEQFF.

This clonotype was detected many times. The gene calls are TRBV7-9 and TRBJ1-6; 7 bases agree with TRBD1. The CDR3 consists of 14 residues. From germline, CDR1 is SEHNR and CDR2 FQNEAQ (reference sequence). The junction had 7 bases not matched to a gene; V was cut back by 3 bases and J by 11 bases. CDR3: CASSFGTDEPPLHF. The CDR3 DNA reads as TGTGCCAGCAGCTTCGGGACAGATGAGCCACCCCTCCACTTT.

The gene calls are TRBV20-1 and TRBJ2-5; D uncertain. CDR1 and CDR2 from the germline V gene are DFQATT and SNEGSKA (reference sequence). V shed 3 bases and J shed 5 bases, with 13 bases lying between them. This CDR3 is 13 amino acids long. The CDR3 coding sequence is TGCAGTGCTAGCCCGACTGTGGGGGAGACCCAGTACTTC. It encodes CSASPTVGETQYF.

This clonotype has just a few counts. This rearrangement joins TRBV5-6 to TRBJ1-2, with 10 bases identical to TRBD1. V lost 1 base and J lost 6; bases outside the gene matches: 6. In germline, CDR1 is SGHDT, CDR2 YYEEEE. The CDR3 spans 15 residues. This CDR3 reads CASSLLGTGDNGYTF. The CDR3, as DNA: TGTGCCAGCAGCTTGCTCGGGACAGGGGATAATGGCTACACCTTC.

The CDR3, as DNA: TGCAGTGCTAGTGGTAGCGGGGGGGCCCGAGATACGCAGTATTTT. The encoded protein is CSASGSGGARDTQYF. The chain couples TRBV20-1 to TRBJ2-3; 11 bases agree with TRBD2. The CDR3 sequence is 15 residues long. With 3 bases clipped from V and 5 bases from J, the junction kept 7 bases outside the gene matches. Germline-derived CDR1 and CDR2 are DFQATT and SNEGSKA (reference sequence).

The chain uses TRBV9 and TRBJ2-3, with D perhaps matching TRBD2 (7 bases). V lost 5 bases and J 0 bases, leaving 13 bases between the germline ends. In germline, CDR1 is SGDLS, CDR2 YYNGEE. CDR3 length equals 15 residues. Here the CDR3 DNA reads TGTGCCAGCAGACAAGGGGGGGCAAGCACAGATACGCAGTATTTT. Its translation: CASRQGGASTDTQYF.